This T cell receptor (beta chain) was recovered during a study of response to subunit inactivated influenza vaccine. This clonotype was counted ten times or more. This CDR3 contains 16 residues. Germline V gene data show CDR1 as LGHNA and CDR2 as YNFKEQ. V was clipped by 0 bases and J by 10 bases, with 18 bases between them. TCRdb reanalysed the RT-PCR reads using MiXCR and keeps one entry per CDR3 protein. This sample has 300,000 to 350,000 distinct CDR3 sequences, with about 20% found just once. The sample here was PBMCs from blood, taken approximately 20 months after vaccination. The rearrangement links TRBV4-2 to TRBJ1-4; D gene uncertain. The sequence was obtained from a man between 50 and 69 years old who received an inactivated influenza vaccine. In DNA form, the CDR3 reads TGTGCCAGCAGCCAAGAAACCCAACGGAGGGCGGGAAAACTGTTTTTT. Protein product: CASSQETQRRAGKLFF.